The 20 T cell receptor beta chains in this list originate from one sample, sequenced in a study of blood T cell repertoires in COVID-19. Clones were read by immunoSEQ multiplex PCR, and TCRdb kept only the in-frame ones, dropping some. The sample has 83,000 or so clones, roughly four fifths seen once. Sequencing was performed on peripheral blood. Source of these receptors: a human donor in a cohort sampled during active COVID-19.

The rearrangement joins TRBV3-1 (or the pseudogene TRBV3-2) to TRBJ1-2, with D possibly TRBD1 on 6 matching bases. Germline CDR1 and CDR2: LGHDT and YNNKEL (reference sequence). V lost 4 bases and J lost 4, with 7 bases in between. CDR3 size: 12 residues. The chain's CDR3 is CASSLDSYGYTF. As DNA, the CDR3 is TGTGCCAGCAGCCTGGACAGCTATGGCTACACCTTC.

V is TRBV28 and J is TRBJ1-5, with 8 bases matching TRBD1. Germline trimming cut 6 bases from V and 0 bases from J; bases unmatched to any gene: 10. Looked up from germline, CDR1 is MDHEN and CDR2 is SYDVKM. The CDR3 spans 17 residues. The DNA of the CDR3 is TGTGCCAGCAGCTACGGCAGGGGGCGATATAGCAATCAGCCCCAGCATTTT. It codes for CASSYGRGRYSNQPQHF.

This clone occurred a few times. The chain carries TRBV2 and TRBJ1-6; D is undetermined. Trimming left V 2 bases short and J 6 bases short, with 11 bases between. The CDR3 totals 15 residues. Germline loops: CDR1 SNHLY, CDR2 FYNNEI. CDR3 region: CASSERGFGNSPLHF. The CDR3 nucleotides are TGTGCCAGCAGTGAACGAGGGTTTGGTAATTCACCCCTCCACTTT.

The genes are TRBV2 and TRBJ2-7; 11 bases match TRBD1. CDR1 and CDR2 (germline): SNHLY, FYNNEI. This CDR3 spans 15 amino acids. The ends lost 6 bases at V and 0 bases at J; junction bases unmatched: 4. For the CDR3, the DNA is TGTGCCAGCAGGGAGGGACAGGGGGACTCCTACGAGCAGTACTTC. Its translation is CASREGQGDSYEQYF.

The genes are TRBV7-3 and TRBJ2-2, with 9 positions matching TRBD2. Germline assignment: CDR1 SGHTA and CDR2 FQGTGA. V lost 7 bases to trimming and J lost 1 base; unmatched junction nucleotides: 1. The CDR3 spans 14 residues. CDR3 loop: CASKLAGNTGELFF. In DNA form, the CDR3 reads TGTGCCAGCAAACTAGCGGGGAACACCGGGGAGCTGTTTTTT. Combining the CDR3 with reference TRBV7-3 and TRBJ2-2 gives the whole variable domain GAGVSQTPSNKVTEKGKYVELRCDPISGHTALYWYRQSLGQGPEFLIYFQGTGAADDSGLPNDRFFAVRPEGSVSTLKIQRTERGDSAVYLCASKLAGNTGELFFGEGSRLTVL.

This sequence joins TRBV5-4 and TRBJ2-7, with 11 bases aligning to TRBD2. CDR3 length: 17 residues. In germline, CDR1 is SGHNT, CDR2 YYREEE (reference sequence). The V gene end was trimmed by 2 bases and the J gene end by 2 bases; junction bases not matched to a gene: 9. CDR3 DNA sequence: TGTGCCAGCAGCTTTACGGGACTAGCGGCCAGCCCCTACGAGCAGTACTTC. Translation gives CASSFTGLAASPYEQYF.

This sequence joins TRBV3-1 (or the pseudogene TRBV3-2) and TRBJ2-1; 7 nucleotides match TRBD1. Trimming at V came to 3 bases and at J to 8 bases, leaving 4 bases not matched to a gene. This CDR3 region has 13 residues. Germline V CDR1 and CDR2: LGHDT, YNNKEL (reference sequence). The CDR3 region has the DNA TGTGCCAGCAGCCAGACAGGGCGCCATGAGCAGTTCTTC. It yields the protein CASSQTGRHEQFF.

This chain links TRBV11-3 with TRBJ2-3; 7 nucleotides agree with TRBD2. The CDR3 has 15 residues. V was pared by 5 bases and J by 3 bases, with 8 bases of the junction left unmatched. Germline V gene lookup returns CDR1 SGHNT and CDR2 YENEEA. DNA for the CDR3: TGTGCCAGCAGCCCCTCAGCGGGGATGACAGATACGCAGTATTTT. It is translated as CASSPSAGMTDTQYF.

V and J are TRBV7-9 and TRBJ2-5; tentative D call: TRBD2 (6 bases). V was cut by 4 bases and J by 2 bases, with 14 bases left in between. The CDR3 totals 15 residues. The V gene's germline CDR1 is SEHNR and CDR2 FQNEAQ (reference sequence). The DNA for the CDR3 is TGTGCCAGCAGCTCCCCTTGGGACTCTCAAGAGACCCAGTACTTC. Translating it yields CASSSPWDSQETQYF.

This clone was picked up one time. The chain employs TRBV28 and TRBJ1-2; D perhaps matches TRBD1 (6 bases). From germline, CDR1 is MDHEN and CDR2 SYDVKM. The CDR3 runs to 16 residues. V was trimmed by 5 bases and J by 0 bases, leaving 16 bases between them. The DNA of the CDR3 is TGTGCCAGCAGTCTTCAATCCGACAGGACTAACTATGGCTACACCTTC. Protein sequence: CASSLQSDRTNYGYTF.

The chain uses TRBV29-1 and TRBJ1-4; the match to TRBD1 covers 7 bases. This CDR3 spans 13 amino acids. V dropped 6 bases and J dropped 3; count of bases not matched to a gene: 4. CDR1 is SQVTM, CDR2 ANQGSEA, per germline. CDR3 sequence (DNA): TGCAGCGTGCCAGGGGGGTCTAATGAAAAACTGTTTTTT. Its translation is CSVPGGSNEKLFF.

The chain combines TRBV11-1 with TRBJ2-1; D possibly corresponds to TRBD1 (6 bases). Germline lookup yields CDR1 SGHAT and CDR2 FQDESV (reference sequence). V was trimmed by 4 bases and J by 2 bases, leaving 15 bases between them. CDR3 size: 16 residues. In DNA, the CDR3 is TGTGCCAGCAGCTCCCGCGACAGGACCACCTACAATGAGCAGTTCTTC. Protein product: CASSSRDRTTYNEQFF.

The J gene is TRBJ1-5, the V gene TRBV7-2, with D tentatively TRBD1 (5 bases). The V gene lost 2 bases and the J gene lost 3 bases, with 8 bases spanning the gap. This CDR3 is built from 14 residues. CDR1 and CDR2 (germline): SGHTA, FQGNSA. The CDR3 region has the DNA TGTGCCAGCAGCTTAATAGGGGCCAATCAGCCCCAGCATTTT. It encodes CASSLIGANQPQHF.

This CDR3 is CAWSVRATYGYTF. The CDR3 bases are TGTGCCTGGAGTGTACGAGCTACTTATGGCTACACCTTC. This chain connects TRBV30 to TRBJ1-2, with D hard to call. The CDR3 sequence is 13 residues long. Germline V CDR1 and CDR2: GTSNPN, SVGIG (reference sequence). The V end lost 0 bases, the J end lost 5 bases, and 10 bases lay between the germline ends. The whole variable domain, remainder taken from reference TRBV30 and TRBJ1-2, is SQTIHQWPATLVQPVGSPLSLECTVEGTSNPNLYWYRQAAGRGLQLLFYSVGIGQISSEVPQNLSASRPQDRQFILSSKKLLLSDSGFYLCAWSVRATYGYTFGSGTRLTVV.

This chain links TRBV28 with TRBJ1-5; D gene uncertain. The germline V gene encodes CDR1 MDHEN and CDR2 SYDVKM. The germline V and J ends were trimmed by 6 bases and 0 bases, with 6 bases remaining between them. CDR3 length: 13 residues. This CDR3 reads CASRSYSNQPQHF. The CDR3 bases are TGTGCCAGCAGGAGTTATAGCAATCAGCCCCAGCATTTT.

This chain connects TRBV7-8 to TRBJ2-1; tentative D call: TRBD1 (6 bases). Germline loops: CDR1 SGHVS, CDR2 FQNEAQ. This CDR3 spans 12 amino acids. Trimming took off 6 bases at V and 6 bases at J, with 9 bases between the two ends. CDR3: CASSTGSNEQFF. The CDR3 DNA reads TGTGCCAGCAGTACAGGGAGCAATGAGCAGTTCTTC.

The V call is TRBV19, the J call TRBJ1-6; D gene uncertain. The germline gives CDR1 LNHDA, CDR2 SQIVND (reference sequence). The CDR3 is made up of 14 amino acids. V shed 6 bases and J shed 7 bases, with 13 bases lying between them. CDR3: CASRMAQANSPLHF. The CDR3 nucleotides are TGTGCCAGTAGGATGGCCCAAGCGAATTCACCCCTCCACTTT.

This clone is a singleton in its sample. The chain combines TRBV18 with TRBJ2-7; D is uncertain. The V gene lost 6 bases and the J gene lost 1 base, with 10 bases spanning the gap. The CDR3 runs 13 residues. In germline, CDR1 is KGHSH, CDR2 LQKENI. The CDR3 region has the DNA TGTGCCAGCTCTGAGGCGTATTCCTACGAGCAGTACTTC. The encoded protein is CASSEAYSYEQYF.

The V gene is TRBV19, the J gene TRBJ2-3, with D possibly being TRBD2 (6 bases). The ends were cut back, 4 bases at V and 2 bases at J, with 19 bases in the middle. The CDR3 sequence is 17 residues long. Germline V gene sequence: CDR1 LNHDA, CDR2 SQIVND (reference sequence). The CDR3 sequence: CASSTRGRPRTTDTQYF. The CDR3 nucleotides read TGTGCCAGTAGTACCCGGGGGAGGCCGAGGACCACAGATACGCAGTATTTT.

This clone has only a few counts. The chain is built from TRBV21-1 and TRBJ1-3; TRBD1 was called by the table and not checked on the DNA. TRBV21-1 is noted as a pseudogene. The CDR3 spans 17 residues. Written as DNA, the CDR3 is TGTGCCAGCAGCAAACCCCCGACGACAGGGTCTGGAAACACCATATATTTT. As protein: CASSKPPTTGSGNTIYF.